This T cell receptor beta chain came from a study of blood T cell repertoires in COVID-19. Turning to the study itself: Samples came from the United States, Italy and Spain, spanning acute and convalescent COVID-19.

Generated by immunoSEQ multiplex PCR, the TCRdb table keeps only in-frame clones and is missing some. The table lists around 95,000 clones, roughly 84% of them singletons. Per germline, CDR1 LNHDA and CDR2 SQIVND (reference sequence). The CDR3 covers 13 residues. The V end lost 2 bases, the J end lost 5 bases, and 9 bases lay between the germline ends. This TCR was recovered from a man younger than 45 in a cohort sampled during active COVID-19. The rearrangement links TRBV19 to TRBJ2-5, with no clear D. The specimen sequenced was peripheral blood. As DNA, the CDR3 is TGTGCCAGTAGTATAACGAGTTTGGAGACCCAGTACTTC. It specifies CASSITSLETQYF.